These 21 T cell receptor beta chains originate from one sample sequenced in a study of OX40 agonist ivuxolimab in advanced cancers. Data came from immunoSEQ multiplex PCR; TCRdb stores just in-frame clones and leaves some out. The table includes under 90,000 clones, roughly 88% detected once. Source: CD4+ or CD8+ T cells sorted from blood, taken in a trial of the OX40 agonist ivuxolimab. Receptors were obtained from an adult with an advanced solid tumor such as melanoma, head and neck, liver or kidney cancer.

The CDR3 protein is CAWTQQAYNSPLHF. The CDR3, as DNA: TGTGCCTGGACACAGCAGGCCTATAATTCACCCCTCCACTTT. This sequence joins TRBV30 and TRBJ1-6; D unresolved. This CDR3 has 14 amino acids. V lost 4 bases and J lost 2, with 9 bases in between. CDR1 and CDR2 (germline): GTSNPN, SVGIG (reference sequence). Full variable domain (remainder filled in from reference TRBV30 and TRBJ1-6): SQTIHQWPATLVQPVGSPLSLECTVEGTSNPNLYWYRQAAGRGLQLLFYSVGIGQISSEVPQNLSASRPQDRQFILSSKKLLLSDSGFYLCAWTQQAYNSPLHFGNGTRLTVT.

The chain employs TRBV11-3 and TRBJ2-3; 12 bases agree with TRBD2. Germline assignment: CDR1 SGHNT and CDR2 YENEEA. Trimming took 5 bases from V and 3 from J; bases not matched to a gene: 3. The CDR3 runs to 15 residues. CDR3 amino acids: CASSPGLAGTDTQYF. CDR3 coding DNA: TGTGCCAGCAGCCCAGGACTAGCGGGAACAGATACGCAGTATTTT.

The J gene is TRBJ2-2, the V gene TRBV6-1; 7 bases align to TRBD1. Germline CDR1 and CDR2: MNHNS and SASEGT. The CDR3 spans 13 residues. J was trimmed by 4 bases and V by 6 bases; bases with no gene match: 2. CDR3 DNA: TGTGCCAGCAGAGCAGGGGGCACCGGGGAGCTGTTTTTT. Encoded protein: CASRAGGTGELFF.

The chain recombines TRBV10-3 with TRBJ1-5, with 10 bases identical to TRBD1. This CDR3 region has 16 residues. V dropped 6 bases and J dropped 1; count of bases not matched to a gene: 6. The V gene's germline CDR1 is ENHRY and CDR2 SYGVKD. The CDR3 sequence is CAISATGGGSNQPQHF. In DNA form, the CDR3 reads TGTGCCATCAGCGCGACAGGGGGCGGCAGCAATCAGCCCCAGCATTTT.

V gene TRBV11-3 combines with J gene TRBJ2-1; no definite D call. Trimming took off 4 bases at V and 6 bases at J, with 13 bases between the two ends. The germline V gene encodes CDR1 SGHNT and CDR2 YENEEA. This CDR3 has 14 residues. CDR3 bases: TGTGCCAGCAGCTCCTGGGGATACAGCAATGAGCAGTTCTTC. Its protein product is CASSSWGYSNEQFF. Looking up the rest from reference TRBV11-3 and TRBJ2-1 gives the full variable domain: EAGVVQSPRYKIIEKKQPVAFWCNPISGHNTLYWYLQNLGQGPELLIRYENEEAVDDSQLPKDRFSAERLKGVDSTLKIQPAELGDSAVYLCASSSWGYSNEQFFGPGTRLTVL.

The rearrangement uses TRBV19 and TRBJ1-2, with D hard to call. The CDR3 contains 19 residues. V was pared by 7 bases and J by 4 bases, with 31 bases between. Germline V gene lookup returns CDR1 LNHDA and CDR2 SQIVND (reference sequence). The CDR3, as DNA: TGTGCCAGTATTCTCCGGGCGGATGCTCTACCGACCGCCAGCTATGGCTACACCTTC. Translating gives CASILRADALPTASYGYTF.

V gene TRBV5-4 combines with J gene TRBJ1-6, with D perhaps TRBD1 (5 bases). Looked up from germline, CDR1 is SGHNT and CDR2 is YYREEE (reference sequence). V lost 0 bases and J 7 bases, leaving 8 bases between the germline ends. The CDR3 is 14 amino acids. CDR3 in DNA: TGTGCCAGCAGCTTGGATAGGACAAATTCACCCCTCCACTTT. It codes for CASSLDRTNSPLHF.

This clone has just one count. This chain links TRBV14 with TRBJ2-2; no clear D gene. Trimming removed 4 bases at V and 5 bases at J, with 8 bases between. Germline assignment: CDR1 SGHDN and CDR2 FVKESK. The CDR3 has 13 residues. CDR3 in amino acids: CASSPSPTGELFF. CDR3 DNA sequence: TGTGCCAGCAGCCCAAGCCCAACCGGGGAGCTGTTTTTT. The full variable domain, in which reference TRBV14 and TRBJ2-2 provide the parts outside the CDR3, is EAGVTQFPSHSVIEKGQTVTLRCDPISGHDNLYWYRRVMGKEIKFLLHFVKESKQDESGMPNNRFLAERTGGTYSTLKVQPAELEDSGVYFCASSPSPTGELFFGEGSRLTVL.

The chain has TRBV7-2 and TRBJ2-5; no definite D call. Germline CDR1 and CDR2: SGHTA and FQGNSA. Trimming stripped 1 base from V and 4 bases from J, with 4 bases between. The CDR3 runs 12 residues. CDR3 in DNA: TGTGCCAGCAGCTTAGTTGGAGAGACCCAGTACTTC. Protein sequence: CASSLVGETQYF.

The chain joins TRBV28 to TRBJ2-5, with D possibly TRBD2 on 5 matching bases. Germline CDR1 is MDHEN and CDR2 is SYDVKM. The CDR3 is 15 amino acids. V dropped 5 bases and J dropped 3 bases, with 16 bases sitting between them. CDR3 amino acids: CASSPRGRGEETQYF. The DNA for the CDR3 is TGTGCCAGCAGTCCTCGCGGGCGCGGAGAAGAGACCCAGTACTTC.

The V and J genes are TRBV6-6 and TRBJ2-7; unclear D gene. The germline CDR1 and CDR2 sequences are MNHNY and SVGAGI (reference sequence). This CDR3 has 13 residues. Trimming cost V 7 bases and J 7 bases, with 17 bases left between them. CDR3 in amino acids: CASTSSLRKEQYF. The CDR3, as DNA: TGTGCCAGCACCTCCTCCCTCAGGAAAGAGCAGTACTTC.

The rearrangement joins TRBV5-1 to TRBJ2-7, with 12 bases matching TRBD2. The trim removed 1 base at V and 1 base at J, leaving 6 bases unmatched. CDR1 SGHRS and CDR2 YFSETQ come from the germline V gene. The length of the CDR3 is 17 residues. CDR3 DNA sequence: TGCGCCAGCAGCTTGTTGACTAGCGGGGGAACTTCCTACGAGCAGTACTTC. Translated, it gives CASSLLTSGGTSYEQYF.

The J gene is TRBJ1-1, the V gene TRBV11-1; no clear D. The CDR3 runs to 12 residues. Trimming cost V 5 bases and J 4 bases, with 8 bases left between them. Germline CDR1 is SGHAT and CDR2 is FQDESV (reference sequence). The DNA for the CDR3 is TGTGCCAGCAGCGCTTGGGGCACTGAAGCTTTCTTT. Translating it yields CASSAWGTEAFF.

J is TRBJ2-7 and V is TRBV7-2; D is tentatively TRBD1 or TRBD2 (6 bases each). The CDR3 runs 13 residues. Germline lookup yields CDR1 SGHTA and CDR2 FQGNSA. Trimming cost V 5 bases and J 7 bases, with 15 bases left between them. CDR3 DNA sequence: TGTGCCAGCAGCCTTTTTACAGGGAGGGAGCAGTACTTC. This encodes CASSLFTGREQYF.

This rearrangement joins TRBV28 to TRBJ1-1; no definite D call. V was pared by 2 bases and J by 1 base, with 8 bases between. The V gene's germline CDR1 is MDHEN and CDR2 SYDVKM. This CDR3 is 14 amino acids long. The CDR3 is CASSLNWGNTEAFF. CDR3 coding DNA: TGTGCCAGCAGTTTAAATTGGGGGAACACTGAAGCTTTCTTT.

The chain joins TRBV18 to TRBJ2-3; no clear D gene. CDR1 and CDR2 (germline): KGHSH, LQKENI. The CDR3 loop spans 13 amino acids. The V end was cut by 0 bases, the J end by 6 bases, with 7 bases between. The CDR3 DNA follows: TGTGCCAGCTCACCACCAGTCTCGGATACGCAGTATTTT. Translating gives CASSPPVSDTQYF.

This clone was found once. The rearrangement uses TRBV20-1 and TRBJ2-3, with unresolved D. With 0 bases removed from V and 5 bases from J, the gap between germline ends came to 3 bases. Germline CDR1 is DFQATT and CDR2 is SNEGSKA (reference sequence). This CDR3 contains 11 residues. The CDR3 region is CSARERDTQYF. CDR3 coding DNA: TGCAGTGCTAGAGAGAGAGATACGCAGTATTTT.

The V and J genes are TRBV7-2 and TRBJ2-7; TRBD1 matches 9 bases. The CDR3 contains 14 residues. V shed 4 bases, J shed 4 bases, and the junction held 5 bases outside the gene matches. Germline CDR1 and CDR2: SGHTA and FQGNSA. The CDR3 loop is CASSSGTGLYEQYF. The DNA of the CDR3 is TGTGCCAGCAGCTCAGGGACAGGGCTGTACGAGCAGTACTTC.

The V and J genes are TRBV7-9 and TRBJ2-2; TRBD1 aligns across 7 bases. Looked up from germline, CDR1 is SEHNR and CDR2 is FQNEAQ (reference sequence). The CDR3 length is 15 residues. V lost 1 base to trimming and J lost 5 bases; unmatched junction nucleotides: 4. The CDR3 DNA reads TGTGCCAGCAGCTTAGACAGGGGTGAAACCGGGGAGCTGTTTTTT. Its translation is CASSLDRGETGELFF. The variable domain in full, with the rest retrieved from reference TRBV7-9 and TRBJ2-2, is DTGVSQNPRHKITKRGQNVTFRCDPISEHNRLYWYRQTLGQGPEFLTYFQNEAQLEKSRLLSDRFSAERPKGSFSTLEIQRTEQGDSAMYLCASSLDRGETGELFFGEGSRLTVL.

The V call is TRBV2, the J call TRBJ2-3; no firm D call. This CDR3 has 15 residues. V lost 3 bases and J lost 1, with 11 bases in between. CDR1 and CDR2 (germline): SNHLY, FYNNEI. CDR3 sequence reads: CASSDVRVRTDTQYF. DNA of the CDR3: TGTGCCAGCAGTGATGTGAGAGTACGCACAGATACGCAGTATTTT.

This chain joins TRBV6-4 and TRBJ2-3; no definite D call. CDR3 length: 13 residues. Trimming pared 2 bases from V and 3 bases from J, leaving 6 bases between. CDR1 MRHNA and CDR2 SNTAGT come from the germline V gene. The CDR3 coding sequence is TGTGCCAGCAGTGACGAAGGAACAGATACGCAGTATTTT. It translates to CASSDEGTDTQYF.